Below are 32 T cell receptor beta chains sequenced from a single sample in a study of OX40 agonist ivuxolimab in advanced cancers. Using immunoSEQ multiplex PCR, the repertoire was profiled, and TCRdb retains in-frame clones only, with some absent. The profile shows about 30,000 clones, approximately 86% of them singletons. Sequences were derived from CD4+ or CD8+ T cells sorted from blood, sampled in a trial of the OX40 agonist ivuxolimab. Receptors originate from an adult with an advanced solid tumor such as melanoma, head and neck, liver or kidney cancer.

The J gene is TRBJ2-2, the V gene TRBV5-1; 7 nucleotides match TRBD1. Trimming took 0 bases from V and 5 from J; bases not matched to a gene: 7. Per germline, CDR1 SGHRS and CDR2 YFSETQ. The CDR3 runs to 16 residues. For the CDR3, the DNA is TGCGCCAGCAGCTTGGTACAGGGGACGCGGACCGGGGAGCTGTTTTTT. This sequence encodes CASSLVQGTRTGELFF.

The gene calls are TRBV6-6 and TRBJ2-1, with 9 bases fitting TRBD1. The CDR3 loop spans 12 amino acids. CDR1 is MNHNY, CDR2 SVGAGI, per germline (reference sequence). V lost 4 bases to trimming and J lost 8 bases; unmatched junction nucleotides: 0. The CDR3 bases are TGTGCCAGCAGTTGGACAGGGGATGAGCAGTTCTTC. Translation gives CASSWTGDEQFF.

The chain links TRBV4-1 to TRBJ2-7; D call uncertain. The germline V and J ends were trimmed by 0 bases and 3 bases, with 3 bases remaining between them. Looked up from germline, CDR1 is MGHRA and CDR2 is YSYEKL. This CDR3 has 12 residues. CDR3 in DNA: TGCGCCAGCAGCCAAGATAGCTACGAGCAGTACTTC. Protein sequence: CASSQDSYEQYF.

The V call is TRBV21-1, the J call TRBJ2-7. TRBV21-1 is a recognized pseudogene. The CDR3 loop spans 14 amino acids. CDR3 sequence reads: CASSRWDPNYEQYF. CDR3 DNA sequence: TGTGCCAGCAGTCGGTGGGACCCCAACTACGAGCAGTACTTC.

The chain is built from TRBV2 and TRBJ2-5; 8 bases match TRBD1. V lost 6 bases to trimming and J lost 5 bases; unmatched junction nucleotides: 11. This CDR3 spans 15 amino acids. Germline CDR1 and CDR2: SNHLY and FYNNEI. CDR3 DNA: TGTGCCAGCAGGAATGGGCAGGGGGCAATGGAGACCCAGTACTTC. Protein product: CASRNGQGAMETQYF.

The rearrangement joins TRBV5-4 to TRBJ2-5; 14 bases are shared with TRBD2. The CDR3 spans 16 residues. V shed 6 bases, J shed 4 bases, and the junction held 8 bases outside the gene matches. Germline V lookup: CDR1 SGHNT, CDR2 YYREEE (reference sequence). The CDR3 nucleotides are TGTGCCAGCACTAGGACTAGCGGGGGGATTGGAGAGACCCAGTACTTC. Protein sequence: CASTRTSGGIGETQYF.

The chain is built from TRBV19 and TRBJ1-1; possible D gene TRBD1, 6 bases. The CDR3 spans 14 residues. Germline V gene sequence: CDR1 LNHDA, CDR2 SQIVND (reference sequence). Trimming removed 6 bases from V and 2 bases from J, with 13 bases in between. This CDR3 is CASSGGTFNTEAFF. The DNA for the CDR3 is TGTGCCAGTAGCGGCGGGACATTTAACACTGAAGCTTTCTTT. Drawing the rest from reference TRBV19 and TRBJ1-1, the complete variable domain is DGGITQSPKYLFRKEGQNVTLSCEQNLNHDAMYWYRQDPGQGLRLIYYSQIVNDFQKGDIAEGYSVSREKKESFPLTVTSAQKNPTAFYLCASSGGTFNTEAFFGQGTRLTVV.

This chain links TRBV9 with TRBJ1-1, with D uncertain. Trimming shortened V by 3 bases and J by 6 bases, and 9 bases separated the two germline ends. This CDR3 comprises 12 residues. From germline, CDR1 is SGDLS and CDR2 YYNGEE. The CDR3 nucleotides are TGTGCCAGCAGCGACGACGGTCCTGAAGCTTTCTTT. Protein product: CASSDDGPEAFF. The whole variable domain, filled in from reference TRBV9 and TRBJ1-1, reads DSGVTQTPKHLITATGQRVTLRCSPRSGDLSVYWYQQSLDQGLQFLIQYYNGEERAKGNILERFSAQQFPDLHSELNLSSLELGDSALYFCASSDDGPEAFFGQGTRLTVV.

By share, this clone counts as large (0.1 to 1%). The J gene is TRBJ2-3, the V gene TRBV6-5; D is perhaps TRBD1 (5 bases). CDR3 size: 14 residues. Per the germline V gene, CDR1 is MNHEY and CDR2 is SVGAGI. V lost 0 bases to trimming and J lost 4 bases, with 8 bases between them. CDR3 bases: TGTGCCAGCAGTTACTCGCAGGGTCCAGATACGCAGTATTTT. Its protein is CASSYSQGPDTQYF.

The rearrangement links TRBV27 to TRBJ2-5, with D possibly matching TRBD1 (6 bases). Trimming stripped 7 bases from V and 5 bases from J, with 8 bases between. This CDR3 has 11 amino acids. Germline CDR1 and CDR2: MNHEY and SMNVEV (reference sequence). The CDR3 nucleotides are TGTGCCAGCACCCAGGGGGAGACCCAGTACTTC. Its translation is CASTQGETQYF.

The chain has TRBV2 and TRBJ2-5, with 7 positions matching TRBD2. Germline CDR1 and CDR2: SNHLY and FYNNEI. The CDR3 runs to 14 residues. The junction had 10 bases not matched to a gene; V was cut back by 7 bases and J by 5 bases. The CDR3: CASTTMGGEETQYF. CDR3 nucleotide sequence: TGTGCCAGCACCACCATGGGAGGGGAGGAGACCCAGTACTTC.

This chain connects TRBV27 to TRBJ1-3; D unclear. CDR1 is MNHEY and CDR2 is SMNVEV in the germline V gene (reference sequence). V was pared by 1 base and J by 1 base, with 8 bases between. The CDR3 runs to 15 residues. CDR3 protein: CASSLYGGSGNTIYF. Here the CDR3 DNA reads TGTGCCAGCAGTTTATACGGCGGGTCTGGAAACACCATATATTTT.

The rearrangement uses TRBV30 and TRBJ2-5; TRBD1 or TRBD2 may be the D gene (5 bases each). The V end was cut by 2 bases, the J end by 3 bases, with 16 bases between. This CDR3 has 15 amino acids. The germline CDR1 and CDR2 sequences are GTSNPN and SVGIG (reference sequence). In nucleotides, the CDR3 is TGTGCCTGGAGTATGAGGGCAGTCAGGGAAGAGACCCAGTACTTC. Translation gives CAWSMRAVREETQYF.

CDR3 in amino acids: CAISLSGGAGNEQFF. The CDR3, as DNA: TGTGCCATCAGTCTTAGCGGGGGGGCCGGCAATGAGCAGTTCTTC. The V call is TRBV10-3, the J call TRBJ2-1, with 11 bases aligning to TRBD2. J lost 6 bases, V lost 5 bases, and 6 bases had no gene match. The germline V gene encodes CDR1 ENHRY and CDR2 SYGVKD. This CDR3 is 15 amino acids long.

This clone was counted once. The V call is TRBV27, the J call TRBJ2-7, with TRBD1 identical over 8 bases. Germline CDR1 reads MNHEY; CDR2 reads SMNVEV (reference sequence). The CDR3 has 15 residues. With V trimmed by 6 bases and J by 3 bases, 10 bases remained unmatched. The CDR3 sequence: CASRTGDRSIYEQYF. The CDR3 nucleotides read TGTGCCAGCAGGACCGGGGACAGGTCGATCTACGAGCAGTACTTC.

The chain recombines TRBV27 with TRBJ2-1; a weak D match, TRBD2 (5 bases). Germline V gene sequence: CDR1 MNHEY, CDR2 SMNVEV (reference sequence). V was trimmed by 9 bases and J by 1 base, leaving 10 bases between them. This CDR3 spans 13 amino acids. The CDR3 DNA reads TGTGCCAGTTCTAGCCATTCCTACAATGAGCAGTTCTTC. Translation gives CASSSHSYNEQFF.

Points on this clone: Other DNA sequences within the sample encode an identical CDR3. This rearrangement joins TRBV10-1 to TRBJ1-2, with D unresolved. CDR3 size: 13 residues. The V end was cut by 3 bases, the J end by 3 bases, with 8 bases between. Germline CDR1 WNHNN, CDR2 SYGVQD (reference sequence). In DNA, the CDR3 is TGCGCCAGCAGTGATAACTTATACTATGGCTACACCTTC. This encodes CASSDNLYYGYTF.

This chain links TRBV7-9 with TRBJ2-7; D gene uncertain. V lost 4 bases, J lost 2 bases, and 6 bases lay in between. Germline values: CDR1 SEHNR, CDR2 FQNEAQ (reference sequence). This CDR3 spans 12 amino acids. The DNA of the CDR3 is TGTGCCAGCAGCTACGGCACCTACGAGCAGTACTTC. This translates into CASSYGTYEQYF.

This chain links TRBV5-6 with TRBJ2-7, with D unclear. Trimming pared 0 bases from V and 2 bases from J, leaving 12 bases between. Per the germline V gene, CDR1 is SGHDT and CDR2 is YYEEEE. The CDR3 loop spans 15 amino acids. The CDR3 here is CASSLGASITYEQYF. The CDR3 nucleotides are TGTGCCAGCAGCTTGGGTGCCAGTATAACCTACGAGCAGTACTTC.

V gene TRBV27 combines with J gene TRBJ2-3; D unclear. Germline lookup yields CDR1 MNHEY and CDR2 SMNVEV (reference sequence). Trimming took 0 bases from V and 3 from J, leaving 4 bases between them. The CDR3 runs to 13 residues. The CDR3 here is CASSLSGTDTQYF. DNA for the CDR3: TGTGCCAGCAGTTTATCGGGGACAGATACGCAGTATTTT.

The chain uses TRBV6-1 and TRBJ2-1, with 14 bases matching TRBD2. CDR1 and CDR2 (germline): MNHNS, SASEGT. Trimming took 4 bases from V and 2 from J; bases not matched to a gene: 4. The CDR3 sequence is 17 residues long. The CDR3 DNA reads TGTGCCAGCAGTGGGACTAGCGGGGGGAGCGCCTACAATGAGCAGTTCTTC. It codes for CASSGTSGGSAYNEQFF.

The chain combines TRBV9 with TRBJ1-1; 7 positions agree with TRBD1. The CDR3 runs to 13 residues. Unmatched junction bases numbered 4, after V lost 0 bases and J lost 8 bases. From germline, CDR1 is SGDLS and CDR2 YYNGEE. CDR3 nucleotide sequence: TGTGCCAGCAGCGTAGCGGGGGGACAGGAAGCTTTCTTT. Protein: CASSVAGGQEAFF.

The CDR3: CASSLLETLMNTEAFF. DNA of the CDR3: TGTGCCAGTAGTCTCTTGGAGACCCTCATGAACACTGAAGCTTTCTTT. The chain is built from TRBV19 and TRBJ1-1, with D unclear. V shed 5 bases and J shed 0 bases, with 16 bases lying between them. This CDR3 has 16 amino acids. CDR1 and CDR2 from the germline V gene are LNHDA and SQIVND (reference sequence).

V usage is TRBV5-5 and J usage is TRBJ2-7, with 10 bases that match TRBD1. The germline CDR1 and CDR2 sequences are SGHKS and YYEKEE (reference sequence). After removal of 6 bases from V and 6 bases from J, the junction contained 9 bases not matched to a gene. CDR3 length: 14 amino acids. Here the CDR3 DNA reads TGTGCCAGCACCGGGGACAGGGGTGACTCCGAGCAGTACTTC. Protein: CASTGDRGDSEQYF.

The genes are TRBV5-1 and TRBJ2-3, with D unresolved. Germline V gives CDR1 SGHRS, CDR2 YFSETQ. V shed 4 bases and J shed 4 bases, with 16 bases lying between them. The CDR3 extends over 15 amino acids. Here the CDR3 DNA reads TGCGCCAGCAGCCCGGAACCTAACAGCGCAGATACGCAGTATTTT. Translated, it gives CASSPEPNSADTQYF.

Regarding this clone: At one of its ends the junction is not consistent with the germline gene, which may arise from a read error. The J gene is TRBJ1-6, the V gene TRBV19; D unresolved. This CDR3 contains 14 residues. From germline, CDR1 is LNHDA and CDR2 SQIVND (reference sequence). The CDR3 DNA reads TGTGCCACTAGTCAGAGCTCCTATAATTCACCCCTCCACTTT. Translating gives CATSQSSYNSPLHF.

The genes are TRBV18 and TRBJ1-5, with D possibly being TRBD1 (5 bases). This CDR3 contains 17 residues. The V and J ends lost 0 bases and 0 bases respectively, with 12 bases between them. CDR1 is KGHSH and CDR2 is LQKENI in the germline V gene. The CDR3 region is CASSPPGTAFSNQPQHF. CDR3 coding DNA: TGTGCCAGCTCACCACCCGGGACGGCCTTTAGCAATCAGCCCCAGCATTTT. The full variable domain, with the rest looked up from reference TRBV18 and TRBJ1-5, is NAGVMQNPRHLVRRRGQEARLRCSPMKGHSHVYWYRQLPEEGLKFMVYLQKENIIDESGMPKERFSAEFPKEGPSILRIQQVVRGDSAAYFCASSPPGTAFSNQPQHFGDGTRLSIL.

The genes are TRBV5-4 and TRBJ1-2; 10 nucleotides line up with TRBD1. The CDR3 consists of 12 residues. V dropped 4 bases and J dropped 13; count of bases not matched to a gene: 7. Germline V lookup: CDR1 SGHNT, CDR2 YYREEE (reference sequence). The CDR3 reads CASSVGTGDSTF. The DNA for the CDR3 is TGTGCCAGCAGCGTCGGGACAGGGGATTCCACCTTC.

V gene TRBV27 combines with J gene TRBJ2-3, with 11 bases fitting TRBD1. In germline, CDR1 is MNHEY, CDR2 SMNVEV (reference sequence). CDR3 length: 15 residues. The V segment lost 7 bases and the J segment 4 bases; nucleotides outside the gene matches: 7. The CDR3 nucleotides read TGTGCCAGCACCGCCGGGACAGGGGGGTCAGATACGCAGTATTTT. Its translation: CASTAGTGGSDTQYF.

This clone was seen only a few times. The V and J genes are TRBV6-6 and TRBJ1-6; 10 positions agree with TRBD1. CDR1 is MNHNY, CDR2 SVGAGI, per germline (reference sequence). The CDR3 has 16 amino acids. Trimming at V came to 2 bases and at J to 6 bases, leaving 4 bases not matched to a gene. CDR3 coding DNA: TGTGCCAGCAGTTACGAGTGGACAGGGGGTAATTCACCCCTCCACTTT. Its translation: CASSYEWTGGNSPLHF.

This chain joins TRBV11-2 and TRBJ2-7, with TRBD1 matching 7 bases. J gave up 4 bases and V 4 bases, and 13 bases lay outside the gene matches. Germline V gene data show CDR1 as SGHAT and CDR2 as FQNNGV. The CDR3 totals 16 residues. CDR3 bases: TGTGCCAGCAGCTCTCACCGACAGGGAAGACGGTACGAGCAGTACTTC. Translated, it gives CASSSHRQGRRYEQYF. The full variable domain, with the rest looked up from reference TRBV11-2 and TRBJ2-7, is EAGVAQSPRYKIIEKRQSVAFWCNPISGHATLYWYQQILGQGPKLLIQFQNNGVVDDSQLPKDRFSAERLKGVDSTLKIQPAKLEDSAVYLCASSSHRQGRRYEQYFGPGTRLTVT.

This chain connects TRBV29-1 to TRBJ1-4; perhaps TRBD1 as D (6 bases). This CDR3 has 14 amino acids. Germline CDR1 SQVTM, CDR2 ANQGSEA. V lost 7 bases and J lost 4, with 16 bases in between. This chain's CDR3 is CSAGVGASNEKLFF. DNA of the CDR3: TGCAGCGCTGGGGTGGGGGCCAGTAATGAAAAACTGTTTTTT.